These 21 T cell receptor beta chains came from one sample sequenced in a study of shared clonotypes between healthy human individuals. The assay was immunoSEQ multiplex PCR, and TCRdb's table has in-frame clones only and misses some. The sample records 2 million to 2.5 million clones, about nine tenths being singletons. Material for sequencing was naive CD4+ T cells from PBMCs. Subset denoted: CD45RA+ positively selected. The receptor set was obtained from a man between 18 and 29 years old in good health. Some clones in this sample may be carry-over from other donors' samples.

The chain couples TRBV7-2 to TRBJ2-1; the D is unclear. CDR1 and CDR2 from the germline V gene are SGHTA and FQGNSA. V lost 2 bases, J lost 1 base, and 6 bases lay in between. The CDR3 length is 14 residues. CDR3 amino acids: CASSLYQSYNEQFF. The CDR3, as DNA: TGTGCCAGCAGCTTATACCAGTCCTACAATGAGCAGTTCTTC.

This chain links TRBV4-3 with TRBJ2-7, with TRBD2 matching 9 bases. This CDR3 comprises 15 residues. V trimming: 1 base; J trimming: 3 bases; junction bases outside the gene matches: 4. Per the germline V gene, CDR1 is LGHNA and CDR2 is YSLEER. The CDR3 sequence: CASSQGTSEFYEQYF. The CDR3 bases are TGCGCCAGCAGCCAAGGGACTAGCGAGTTCTACGAGCAGTACTTC.

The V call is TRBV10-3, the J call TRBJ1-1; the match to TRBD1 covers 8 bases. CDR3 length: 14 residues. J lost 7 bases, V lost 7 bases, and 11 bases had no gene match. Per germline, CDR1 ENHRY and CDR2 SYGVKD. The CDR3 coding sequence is TGTGCCATCACCACGCAAATACAGGGGGTTGAAGCTTTCTTT. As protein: CAITTQIQGVEAFF.

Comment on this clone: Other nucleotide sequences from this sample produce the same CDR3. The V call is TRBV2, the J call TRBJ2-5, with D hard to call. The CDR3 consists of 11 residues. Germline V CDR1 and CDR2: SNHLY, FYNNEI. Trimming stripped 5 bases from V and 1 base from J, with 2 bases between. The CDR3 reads CASSFQETQYF. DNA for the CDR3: TGTGCCAGCAGTTTCCAAGAGACCCAGTACTTC.

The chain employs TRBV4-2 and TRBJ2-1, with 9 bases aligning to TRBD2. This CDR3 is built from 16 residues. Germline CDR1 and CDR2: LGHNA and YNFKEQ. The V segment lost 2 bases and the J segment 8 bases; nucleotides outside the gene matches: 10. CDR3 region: CASSQQLAGEEDEQFF. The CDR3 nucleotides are TGTGCCAGCAGCCAACAATTAGCGGGAGAGGAGGATGAGCAGTTCTTC.

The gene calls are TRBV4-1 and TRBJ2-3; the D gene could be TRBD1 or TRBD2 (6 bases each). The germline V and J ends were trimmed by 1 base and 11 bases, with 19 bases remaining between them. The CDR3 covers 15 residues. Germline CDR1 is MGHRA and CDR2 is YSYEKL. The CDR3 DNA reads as TGCGCCAGCAGCCAAGGGGGGGCCCTGCGGGAAGGGCAGTATTTT. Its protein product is CASSQGGALREGQYF.

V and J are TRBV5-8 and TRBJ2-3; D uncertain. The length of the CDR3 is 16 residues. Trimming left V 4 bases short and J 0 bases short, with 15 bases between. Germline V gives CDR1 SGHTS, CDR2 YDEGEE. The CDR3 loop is CASSPIGTPSTDTQYF. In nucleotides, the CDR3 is TGTGCCAGCAGCCCGATAGGAACCCCTAGCACAGATACGCAGTATTTT.

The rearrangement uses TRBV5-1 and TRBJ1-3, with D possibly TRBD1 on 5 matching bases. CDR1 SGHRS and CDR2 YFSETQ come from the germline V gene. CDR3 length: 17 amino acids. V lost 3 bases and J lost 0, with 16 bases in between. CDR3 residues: CASSSTLGTVSGNTIYF. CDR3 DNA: TGCGCCAGCAGCTCAACTCTCGGGACCGTCTCTGGAAACACCATATATTTT.

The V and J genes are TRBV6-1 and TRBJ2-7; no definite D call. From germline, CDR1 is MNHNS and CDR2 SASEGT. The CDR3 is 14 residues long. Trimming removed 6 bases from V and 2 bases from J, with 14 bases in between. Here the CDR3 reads CASSVRPSAYEQYF. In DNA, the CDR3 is TGTGCCAGCAGCGTCCGGCCGTCGGCCTACGAGCAGTACTTC.

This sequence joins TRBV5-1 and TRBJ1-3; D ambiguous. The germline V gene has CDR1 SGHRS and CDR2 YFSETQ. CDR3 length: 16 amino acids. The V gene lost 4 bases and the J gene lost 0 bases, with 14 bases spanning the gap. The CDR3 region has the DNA TGCGCCAGCAGCACGGAGCTAACCTACTCTGGAAACACCATATATTTT. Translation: CASSTELTYSGNTIYF. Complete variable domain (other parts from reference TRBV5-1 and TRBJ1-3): KAGVTQTPRYLIKTRGQQVTLSCSPISGHRSVSWYQQTPGQGLQFLFEYFSETQRNKGNFPGRFSGRQFSNSRSEMNVSTLELGDSALYLCASSTELTYSGNTIYFGEGSWLTVV.

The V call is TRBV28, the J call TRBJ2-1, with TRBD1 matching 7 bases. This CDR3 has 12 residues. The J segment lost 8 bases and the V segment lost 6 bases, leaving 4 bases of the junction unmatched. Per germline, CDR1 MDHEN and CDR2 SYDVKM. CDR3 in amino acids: CASSVTGYEQFF. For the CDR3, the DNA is TGTGCCAGCAGCGTGACAGGGTATGAGCAGTTCTTC.

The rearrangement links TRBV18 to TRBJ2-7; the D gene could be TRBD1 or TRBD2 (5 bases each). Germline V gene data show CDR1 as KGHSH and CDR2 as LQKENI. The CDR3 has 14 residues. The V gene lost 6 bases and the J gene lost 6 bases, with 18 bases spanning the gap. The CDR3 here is CASSPSARDGEQYF. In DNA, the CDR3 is TGTGCCAGCTCCCCATCCGCTCGGGACGGCGAGCAGTACTTC.

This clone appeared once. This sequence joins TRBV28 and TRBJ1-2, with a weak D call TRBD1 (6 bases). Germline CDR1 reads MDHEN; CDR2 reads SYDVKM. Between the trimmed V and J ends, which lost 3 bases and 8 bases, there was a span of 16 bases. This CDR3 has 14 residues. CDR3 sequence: CASSLATGTRGYTF. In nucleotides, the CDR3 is TGTGCCAGCAGTTTGGCGACAGGTACTCGGGGCTACACCTTC.

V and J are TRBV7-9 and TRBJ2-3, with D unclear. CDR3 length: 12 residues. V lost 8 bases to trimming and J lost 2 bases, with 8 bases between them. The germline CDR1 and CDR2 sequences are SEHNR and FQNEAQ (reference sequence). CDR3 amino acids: CASRRSTDTQYF. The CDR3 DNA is TGTGCCAGCCGCCGATCCACAGATACGCAGTATTTT. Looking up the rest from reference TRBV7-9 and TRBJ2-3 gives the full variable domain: DTGVSQNPRHKITKRGQNVTFRCDPISEHNRLYWYRQTLGQGPEFLTYFQNEAQLEKSRLLSDRFSAERPKGSFSTLEIQRTEQGDSAMYLCASRRSTDTQYFGPGTRLTVL.

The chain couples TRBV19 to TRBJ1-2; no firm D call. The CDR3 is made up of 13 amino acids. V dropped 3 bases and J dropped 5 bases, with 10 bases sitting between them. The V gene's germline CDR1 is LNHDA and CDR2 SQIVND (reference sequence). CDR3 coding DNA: TGTGCCAGTAGTATCCCAGGCGTATATGGCTACACCTTC. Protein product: CASSIPGVYGYTF. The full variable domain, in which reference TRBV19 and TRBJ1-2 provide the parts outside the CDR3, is DGGITQSPKYLFRKEGQNVTLSCEQNLNHDAMYWYRQDPGQGLRLIYYSQIVNDFQKGDIAEGYSVSREKKESFPLTVTSAQKNPTAFYLCASSIPGVYGYTFGSGTRLTVV.

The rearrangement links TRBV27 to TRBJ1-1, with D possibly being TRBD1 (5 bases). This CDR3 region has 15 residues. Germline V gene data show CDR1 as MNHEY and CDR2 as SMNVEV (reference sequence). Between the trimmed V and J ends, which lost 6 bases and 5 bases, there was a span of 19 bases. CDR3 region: CASRRDVGGLTEAFF. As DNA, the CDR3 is TGTGCCAGCAGGAGAGATGTCGGGGGGTTAACTGAAGCTTTCTTT.

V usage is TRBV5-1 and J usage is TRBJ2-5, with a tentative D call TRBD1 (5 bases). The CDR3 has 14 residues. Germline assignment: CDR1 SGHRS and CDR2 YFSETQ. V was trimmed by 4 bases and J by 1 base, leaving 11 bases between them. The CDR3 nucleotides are TGCGCCAGCAGCCCACGACAGCTCCAAGAGACCCAGTACTTC. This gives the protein CASSPRQLQETQYF.

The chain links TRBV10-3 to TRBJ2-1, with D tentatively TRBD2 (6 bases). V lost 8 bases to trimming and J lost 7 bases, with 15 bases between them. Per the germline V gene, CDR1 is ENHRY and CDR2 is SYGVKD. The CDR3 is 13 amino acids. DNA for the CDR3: TGTGCCATCGCGTTAGCGGATGGGAATGAGCAGTTCTTC. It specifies CAIALADGNEQFF.

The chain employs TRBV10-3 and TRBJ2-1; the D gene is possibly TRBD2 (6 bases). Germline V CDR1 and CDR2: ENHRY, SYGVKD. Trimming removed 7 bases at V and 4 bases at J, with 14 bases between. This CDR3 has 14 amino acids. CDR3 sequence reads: CAIMEGRTYNEQFF. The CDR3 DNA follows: TGTGCCATCATGGAGGGGCGGACGTACAATGAGCAGTTCTTC.

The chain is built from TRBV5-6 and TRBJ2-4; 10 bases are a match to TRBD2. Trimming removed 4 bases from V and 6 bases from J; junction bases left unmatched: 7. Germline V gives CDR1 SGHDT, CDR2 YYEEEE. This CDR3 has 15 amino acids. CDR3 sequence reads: CASSAGTSVRNIQYF. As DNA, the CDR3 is TGTGCCAGCAGCGCGGGGACTAGCGTTCGAAACATTCAGTACTTC.

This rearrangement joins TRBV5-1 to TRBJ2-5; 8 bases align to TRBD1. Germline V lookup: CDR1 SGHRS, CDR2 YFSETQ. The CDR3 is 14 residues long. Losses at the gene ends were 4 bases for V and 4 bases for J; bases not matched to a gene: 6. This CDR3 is CASSHGQGPETQYF. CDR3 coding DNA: TGCGCCAGCAGCCACGGACAGGGACCAGAGACCCAGTACTTC. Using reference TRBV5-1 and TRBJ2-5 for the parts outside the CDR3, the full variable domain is KAGVTQTPRYLIKTRGQQVTLSCSPISGHRSVSWYQQTPGQGLQFLFEYFSETQRNKGNFPGRFSGRQFSNSRSEMNVSTLELGDSALYLCASSHGQGPETQYFGPGTRLLVL.